The 29 T cell receptor beta chains listed next were all sequenced from one sample in a study of T-cell memory formation after mild COVID-19. TCRdb re-called the 5' RACE reads with MiXCR, one entry per CDR3 protein. The data contain roughly 200,000 distinct CDR3 sequences, 20% to 25% of them singletons. Sequencing was done on a sample of PBMCs or a T cell subset sorted from them (not recorded which). The receptors were gathered from an adult woman who had mild COVID-19 (a few samples of this study predate the infection). Cell type and time point are not known.

The chain recombines TRBV4-3 with TRBJ2-5, with 11 bases that match TRBD2. V was clipped by 0 bases and J by 5 bases; unmatched bases: 5. Germline-derived CDR1 and CDR2 are LGHNA and YSLEER. This CDR3 is 16 amino acids long. CDR3 in amino acids: CASSQDLAGGGETQYF. In DNA, the CDR3 is TGCGCCAGCAGCCAAGACCTAGCGGGAGGAGGTGAGACCCAGTACTTC.

The V call is TRBV7-9, the J call TRBJ2-1; 8 bases map to TRBD2. The germline V gene encodes CDR1 SEHNR and CDR2 FQNEAQ (reference sequence). The CDR3 consists of 20 residues. J was trimmed by 2 bases and V by 1 base; bases with no gene match: 16. The chain's CDR3 is CASSLGGGAPTGGPYNEQFF. The CDR3 DNA reads TGTGCCAGCAGCTTAGGGGGAGGCGCCCCAACGGGAGGGCCCTACAATGAGCAGTTCTTC.

A few counts support this clonotype. V is TRBV29-1 and J is TRBJ2-5; TRBD2 is a possible D gene (6 bases). The ends were cut back, 6 bases at V and 5 bases at J, with 22 bases in the middle. Germline V gene sequence: CDR1 SQVTM, CDR2 ANQGSEA. This CDR3 contains 15 residues. CDR3 residues: CSVDAGPSGAETQYF. CDR3 bases: TGCAGCGTGGACGCGGGACCCTCGGGCGCGGAGACCCAGTACTTC.

The J gene is TRBJ1-5, the V gene TRBV20-1; tentatively, D is TRBD1 (5 bases). The CDR3 totals 17 residues. Germline CDR1 is DFQATT and CDR2 is SNEGSKA (reference sequence). The V end was cut by 3 bases, the J end by 0 bases, with 18 bases between. The DNA of the CDR3 is TGCAGTGCTAGTGGCTCCGGGGACCCATATAGCAATCAGCCCCAGCATTTT. It encodes CSASGSGDPYSNQPQHF.

This clonotype was seen more than once but under ten times. This may stem from a read error, because a much larger clone lies one nucleotide away. V is TRBV9 and J is TRBJ1-1, with TRBD1 as a possible D gene (5 bases). The CDR3 is 13 amino acids. CDR1 is SGDLS and CDR2 is YYNGEE in the germline V gene. Trimming took off 0 bases at V and 3 bases at J, with 6 bases between the two ends. The CDR3 loop is CASSVGGYTEAFF. The DNA for the CDR3 is TGTGCCAGCAGCGTAGGGGGGTACACTGAAGCTTTCTTT.

This chain joins TRBV20-1 and TRBJ1-1; no clear D gene. V lost 2 bases, J lost 2 bases, and 15 bases lay in between. Germline CDR1 is DFQATT and CDR2 is SNEGSKA (reference sequence). This CDR3 is built from 15 residues. The CDR3 DNA is TGCAGTGCTAGAAATACAGTCAGCTTAAACACTGAAGCTTTCTTT. This gives the protein CSARNTVSLNTEAFF.

This clonotype was counted only a few times. The genes are TRBV10-3 and TRBJ2-7; D may match TRBD1 or TRBD2 (5 bases each). Germline V lookup: CDR1 ENHRY, CDR2 SYGVKD. V dropped 4 bases and J dropped 0 bases, with 16 bases sitting between them. This CDR3 has 16 amino acids. The CDR3 nucleotides read TGTGCCATCAGTGCTACCGGGACGGAGAGCTCCTACGAGCAGTACTTC. Its protein product is CAISATGTESSYEQYF.

This clonotype was picked up a small number of times. This chain uses TRBV29-1 with TRBJ2-3, with unresolved D. CDR1 SQVTM and CDR2 ANQGSEA come from the germline V gene. Trimming took off 3 bases at V and 0 bases at J, with 7 bases between the two ends. This CDR3 contains 13 residues. CDR3 amino acids: CSVEADSTDTQYF. The DNA for the CDR3 is TGCAGCGTTGAGGCGGATAGCACAGATACGCAGTATTTT.

The chain couples TRBV7-6 to TRBJ1-4, with D maybe TRBD1 (5 bases). CDR1 SGHVS and CDR2 FNYEAQ come from the germline V gene. Trimming took 5 bases from V and 3 from J, leaving 10 bases between them. CDR3 length equals 14 residues. DNA for the CDR3: TGTGCCAGCAGCAGAATGGGGCCTAATGAAAAACTGTTTTTT. Translated: CASSRMGPNEKLFF. The full variable domain, completed using reference TRBV7-6 and TRBJ1-4, is GAGVSQSPRYKVTKRGQDVALRCDPISGHVSLYWYRQALGQGPEFLTYFNYEAQQDKSGLPNDRFSAERPEGSISTLTIQRTEQRDSAMYRCASSRMGPNEKLFFGSGTQLSVL.

This clonotype was seen a handful of times. No DNA is shown, since the ends of the CDR3 on it are uncertain; the CDR3 is the one TCRdb lists. This sequence joins TRBV12-3 or TRBV12-4 and TRBJ2-1; the table assigns TRBD2, which was not confirmed against the DNA. From its first to its last residue, the CDR3 has 15 amino acids. The CDR3 region is CASSWGFGTSGGKFF.

This chain uses TRBV19 with TRBJ1-1, with TRBD1 matching 8 bases. CDR3 length: 13 amino acids. V lost 6 bases to trimming and J lost 7 bases; unmatched junction nucleotides: 7. In germline, CDR1 is LNHDA, CDR2 SQIVND (reference sequence). The CDR3 DNA is TGTGCCAGTAGGCCGACAGGGGTAGATGAAGCTTTCTTT. Its translation: CASRPTGVDEAFF. Full variable domain (rest looked up from reference TRBV19 and TRBJ1-1): DGGITQSPKYLFRKEGQNVTLSCEQNLNHDAMYWYRQDPGQGLRLIYYSQIVNDFQKGDIAEGYSVSREKKESFPLTVTSAQKNPTAFYLCASRPTGVDEAFFGQGTRLTVV.

This chain joins TRBV7-9 and TRBJ2-3, with 7 bases aligning to TRBD2. The germline CDR1 and CDR2 sequences are SEHNR and FQNEAQ (reference sequence). The CDR3 spans 13 residues. J was trimmed by 6 bases and V by 7 bases; bases with no gene match: 7. CDR3 sequence: CASTAGTSDTQYF. Written as DNA, the CDR3 is TGTGCCAGCACAGCGGGGACCTCGGATACGCAGTATTTT.

A few counts support this clonotype. J is TRBJ1-6 and V is TRBV28, with a weak D call TRBD1 (6 bases). CDR3 size: 13 residues. Germline V CDR1 and CDR2: MDHEN, SYDVKM. V dropped 5 bases and J dropped 9 bases, with 11 bases sitting between them. In DNA, the CDR3 is TGTGCCAGCAGTCCAGGGGACGGTTCACCCCTCCACTTT. It encodes CASSPGDGSPLHF.

The gene calls are TRBV5-1 and TRBJ2-7; no clear D. The V end lost 0 bases, the J end lost 5 bases, and 9 bases lay between the germline ends. Germline V gene lookup returns CDR1 SGHRS and CDR2 YFSETQ. The CDR3 has 13 residues. The CDR3 DNA sequence: TGCGCCAGCAGCTTGGAATCCCACGACGAGCAGTACTTC. Amino acid sequence: CASSLESHDEQYF.

The chain carries TRBV5-1 and TRBJ2-1; 10 bases match TRBD2. J gave up 9 bases and V 2 bases, and 17 bases lay outside the gene matches. The germline V gene has CDR1 SGHRS and CDR2 YFSETQ. CDR3 length: 18 amino acids. In DNA, the CDR3 is TGCGCCAGCAGCTTCCCGAGCTCCGGACTAGCGGTCTCCAGTGAGCAGTTCTTC. Translating gives CASSFPSSGLAVSSEQFF.

This clonotype has more than one count but fewer than ten. The chain uses TRBV7-6 and TRBJ2-5, with D uncertain. Germline CDR1 reads SGHVS; CDR2 reads FNYEAQ. V was pared by 0 bases and J by 1 base, with 12 bases between. The length of the CDR3 is 16 residues. CDR3 sequence: CASSLAYAQPQETQYF. CDR3 DNA sequence: TGTGCCAGCAGCTTAGCTTATGCGCAGCCCCAAGAGACCCAGTACTTC.

The chain combines TRBV5-1 with TRBJ2-7; 7 bases fit TRBD1. The V gene end was trimmed by 4 bases and the J gene end by 4 bases; junction bases not matched to a gene: 8. CDR3 length: 14 residues. Germline lookup yields CDR1 SGHRS and CDR2 YFSETQ. This CDR3 is CASSGRQGPYEQYF. In DNA, the CDR3 is TGCGCCAGCAGCGGCCGACAGGGCCCTTACGAGCAGTACTTC. Full variable domain (missing parts from reference TRBV5-1 and TRBJ2-7): KAGVTQTPRYLIKTRGQQVTLSCSPISGHRSVSWYQQTPGQGLQFLFEYFSETQRNKGNFPGRFSGRQFSNSRSEMNVSTLELGDSALYLCASSGRQGPYEQYFGPGTRLTVT.

The chain joins TRBV12-3 or TRBV12-4 to TRBJ2-3, with TRBD2 identical over 9 bases. Germline trimming cut 1 base from V and 3 bases from J; bases unmatched to any gene: 8. The CDR3 length is 17 residues. CDR3 in DNA: TGTGCCAGCAGTTTAGAGGGACTAGCTCTAGCAACAGATACGCAGTATTTT. It specifies CASSLEGLALATDTQYF.

J is TRBJ2-7 and V is TRBV19; 7 nucleotides match TRBD2. CDR1 is LNHDA and CDR2 is SQIVND in the germline V gene (reference sequence). V was pared by 3 bases and J by 4 bases, with 9 bases of the junction left unmatched. This CDR3 contains 15 residues. DNA of the CDR3: TGTGCCAGTAGTATCACAGCGGGGCCGGAGTACGAGCAGTACTTC. Translated: CASSITAGPEYEQYF.

The chain is built from TRBV7-6 and TRBJ2-5; the D gene is possibly TRBD1 (6 bases). Germline loops: CDR1 SGHVS, CDR2 FNYEAQ. This CDR3 has 13 amino acids. Trimming pared 4 bases from V and 0 bases from J, leaving 6 bases between. DNA of the CDR3: TGTGCCAGCAGCTGGACAGACCAAGAGACCCAGTACTTC. Its protein product is CASSWTDQETQYF.

This clonotype was observed at least ten times. V gene TRBV12-3 or TRBV12-4 combines with J gene TRBJ2-3; 9 nucleotides match TRBD2. The V segment lost 5 bases and the J segment 6 bases; nucleotides outside the gene matches: 6. The CDR3 spans 14 residues. The CDR3 DNA follows: TGTGCCAGCAGTGCGGGAGGGCCCTCCGATACGCAGTATTTT. This sequence encodes CASSAGGPSDTQYF.

In this sample, this clonotype turned up a few times. The rearrangement joins TRBV5-1 to TRBJ2-1; weak D call: TRBD2 (5 bases). The germline V gene encodes CDR1 SGHRS and CDR2 YFSETQ. The CDR3 consists of 13 residues. Trimming removed 0 bases from V and 6 bases from J, with 7 bases in between. In nucleotides, the CDR3 is TGCGCCAGCAGCTTGGCCGGGGTCAATGAGCAGTTCTTC. This sequence encodes CASSLAGVNEQFF.

V is TRBV19 and J is TRBJ2-1; D not certain. V was clipped by 6 bases and J by 5 bases, with 11 bases between them. The CDR3 is 13 amino acids. CDR1 and CDR2 from the germline V gene are LNHDA and SQIVND (reference sequence). The DNA of the CDR3 is TGTGCCAGTAGCCTAGAGTGGGACAATGAGCAGTTCTTC. As protein: CASSLEWDNEQFF.

This chain uses TRBV30 with TRBJ2-6, with a weak D call TRBD1 (5 bases). The V end was cut by 2 bases, the J end by 4 bases, with 9 bases between. CDR1 is GTSNPN and CDR2 is SVGIG in the germline V gene (reference sequence). This CDR3 has 14 residues. The CDR3 region is CAWSQGSGANVLTF. Written as DNA, the CDR3 is TGTGCCTGGAGTCAGGGATCCGGGGCCAACGTCCTGACTTTC.

This clonotype was counted between two and nine times. The chain links TRBV24-1 to TRBJ2-2; D perhaps matches TRBD2 (5 bases). Germline CDR1 and CDR2: KGHDR and SFDVKD. V was cut by 1 base and J by 6 bases, with 11 bases left in between. The CDR3 has 15 amino acids. CDR3 amino acids: CATSDFKAAAGELFF. The DNA for the CDR3 is TGTGCCACCAGTGATTTTAAGGCAGCGGCCGGGGAGCTGTTTTTT.

Here the CDR3 reads CATLGSGISYEQYF. The CDR3 bases are TGTGCCACCCTCGGTAGCGGGATATCCTACGAGCAGTACTTC. This chain connects TRBV11-2 to TRBJ2-7; 8 nucleotides match TRBD2. Unmatched junction bases numbered 9, after V lost 10 bases and J lost 1 base. The CDR3 spans 14 residues. CDR1 is SGHAT and CDR2 is FQNNGV in the germline V gene.

The V gene is TRBV5-5, the J gene TRBJ1-1, with 9 bases lining up with TRBD1. The CDR3 totals 15 residues. V lost 0 bases and J lost 4; bases outside the gene matches: 4. The germline V gene has CDR1 SGHKS and CDR2 YYEKEE (reference sequence). CDR3 bases: TGTGCCAGCAGCTTGGGCGACAGGGGGGGCACTGAAGCTTTCTTT. Translated, it gives CASSLGDRGGTEAFF.

This clonotype turned up a few times. The CDR3 coding sequence is TGTGCCAGCAGCCCCCCAGCGGGAGGAACCTACAATGAGCAGTTCTTC. Translating gives CASSPPAGGTYNEQFF. The chain is built from TRBV9 and TRBJ2-1; 9 bases are a match to TRBD2. V trimming: 4 bases; J trimming: 2 bases; junction bases outside the gene matches: 7. Germline V gene sequence: CDR1 SGDLS, CDR2 YYNGEE. This CDR3 contains 16 residues.

This chain links TRBV4-1 with TRBJ1-3; D not certain. This CDR3 contains 13 residues. CDR1 and CDR2 (germline): MGHRA, YSYEKL. Trimming stripped 0 bases from V and 7 bases from J, with 7 bases between. The CDR3: CASSQDAVNTIYF. CDR3 bases: TGCGCCAGCAGCCAAGACGCGGTGAACACCATATATTTT.